This T cell receptor (beta chain) was documented in a study of T cells expressing NK-cell markers. About the research overall: One of the eight sequenced donors was seronegative, whereas the other seven were HCMV-seropositive. Broader study findings: These clonotypes also led the CD3+CD56-NKG2C+ fraction in a few donors.

Comment on this clonotype: Its antigen is unknown.

TCRdb reprocessed the 5' RACE reads and reports one entry per CDR3 protein, with no DNA. Its clone listing holds about 430,000 distinct CDR3 sequences. This receptor was taken from a woman aged 45-65 years in good health. Sequenced material: blood T cells: a sorted CD56 or NKG2C T cell subset, CD4+ or CD8+ T cells, or bulk PBMC T cells (not recorded which).

The CDR3 here is CASSLGTLYNQPQHF. This sequence joins TRBV5-8 and TRBJ1-5. Germline V lookup: CDR1 SGHTS, CDR2 YDEGEE. The CDR3 contains 15 residues.